This TCR beta chain originates from a study of OX40 agonist ivuxolimab in advanced cancers. The method was immunoSEQ multiplex PCR; TCRdb's version includes in-frame clones alone and lacks a portion of them. The table has under 70,000 clones, about 89% seen once; the top ten hold roughly 1.5%. The source is an adult with an advanced solid tumor such as melanoma, head and neck, liver or kidney cancer. Sample: CD4+ or CD8+ T cells sorted from blood, taken in a trial of the OX40 agonist ivuxolimab.

The CDR3 protein is CASTQGRANQPQHF. CDR3 bases: TGTGCCAGCACTCAGGGGAGGGCGAATCAGCCCCAGCATTTT. The chain joins TRBV7-2 to TRBJ1-5; D may be TRBD1 (6 bases). The length of the CDR3 is 14 residues. V shed 7 bases and J shed 4 bases, with 14 bases lying between them. Germline V lookup: CDR1 SGHTA, CDR2 FQGNSA.